Described below is a single TCR beta chain sequence and its context. The target antigen is unknown. This record belongs to a study of shared clonotypes between healthy human individuals. Study background: CD4 naive and CD4 memory each took three plates per donor, while CD8 naive took two and CD8 memory one. Whole-study results and caveats: The sharing of around 5% of naive CD4 clonotypes was seen across a few donors. Among the subsets, naive ones generally showed larger estimated richness than memory ones.

Profiling relied on immunoSEQ multiplex PCR, and the TCRdb table lists in-frame clones only, not all of them. The table includes millions of clones, 90% to 95% detected once. The donor cohort consisted entirely of Caucasian adults residing in Nashville, Tennessee. Trimming pared 3 bases from V and 2 bases from J, leaving 10 bases between. CDR3 length equals 14 residues. Looked up from germline, CDR1 is SNHLY and CDR2 is FYNNEI. This clonotype originated in a man in his late teens or twenties in good health. The chain joins TRBV2 to TRBJ1-2, with a possible D match to TRBD1 (5 bases). Source material: naive CD4+ T cells sorted from blood. Stated subset: CD45RA+ positively selected. The CDR3 coding sequence is TGTGCCAGCAGTGAGCAGGGAACGAACTATGGCTACACCTTC. Translating gives CASSEQGTNYGYTF.